A single sample is the source of the 27 T cell receptor beta chains below, sequenced in a study of cytomegalovirus exposure and HLA in healthy donors. The study ran its PCR with 60 Vbeta and 13 Jbeta primers. Sequencing was performed with immunoSEQ multiplex PCR; in TCRdb, only in-frame clones are kept and a portion is missing. The sample table includes fewer than 200,000 clones. Sequencing input: PBMCs. Source of these receptors: a man aged 30 to 45 in good health and CMV-seronegative.

This rearrangement joins TRBV7-9 to TRBJ1-3; possible D gene TRBD1, 6 bases. CDR3 length: 15 amino acids. Per the germline V gene, CDR1 is SEHNR and CDR2 is FQNEAQ (reference sequence). Trimming removed 5 bases from V and 2 bases from J, with 13 bases in between. The CDR3 bases are TGTGCCAGCAGCCACCGACAGGCAGCTGGAAACACCATATATTTT. This translates into CASSHRQAAGNTIYF.

The rearrangement uses TRBV5-1 and TRBJ2-1; D is possibly TRBD1 (7 bases). Trimming took 4 bases from V and 5 from J, leaving 10 bases between them. CDR1 is SGHRS and CDR2 is YFSETQ in the germline V gene. This CDR3 spans 13 amino acids. The CDR3: CASSRGTDNEQFF. CDR3 in DNA: TGCGCCAGCAGCCGCGGGACAGACAATGAGCAGTTCTTC.

The chain is built from TRBV29-1 and TRBJ2-2, with a weak D call TRBD2 (5 bases). CDR3 size: 15 residues. The V and J ends lost 2 bases and 1 base respectively, with 11 bases between them. Germline CDR1 is SQVTM and CDR2 is ANQGSEA. The CDR3 DNA reads as TGCAGCGTTGAACTAGCCGGATTGAACACCGGGGAGCTGTTTTTT. This translates into CSVELAGLNTGELFF.

The chain links TRBV11-3 to TRBJ2-7; D remains unclear. The CDR3 loop spans 12 amino acids. V was shortened by 4 bases and J by 7 bases, with 11 bases between the two germline ends. Germline V gene sequence: CDR1 SGHNT, CDR2 YENEEA. CDR3 in DNA: TGTGCCAGCAGCTCCCGCTCGGGTGAGCAGTACTTC. It specifies CASSSRSGEQYF.

V is TRBV29-1 and J is TRBJ2-5; 10 bases fit TRBD2. This CDR3 has 13 amino acids. V gave up 5 bases and J gave up 2 bases; unmatched junction bases: 2. Germline values: CDR1 SQVTM, CDR2 ANQGSEA. CDR3 in DNA: TGCAGCGTTCAGACTAGCGGGCAAGAGACCCAGTACTTC. Protein sequence: CSVQTSGQETQYF.

The chain is built from TRBV9 and TRBJ1-3; the D gene is possibly TRBD1 (6 bases). This CDR3 comprises 14 residues. Germline V lookup: CDR1 SGDLS, CDR2 YYNGEE. V was clipped by 0 bases and J by 9 bases, with 13 bases between them. For the CDR3, the DNA is TGTGCCAGCAGCGTAGGAGGGGAGGGGGTCACCATATATTTT. This translates into CASSVGGEGVTIYF.

This chain links TRBV28 with TRBJ1-5, with 9 bases identical to TRBD1. The germline V gene has CDR1 MDHEN and CDR2 SYDVKM. The CDR3 is 14 residues long. V shed 6 bases and J 4 bases; nucleotides not matched to a gene: 4. The CDR3, as DNA: TGTGCCAGCAGCCCCGGGACAGGGAATCAGCCCCAGCATTTT. This codes for CASSPGTGNQPQHF.

The V call is TRBV5-4, the J call TRBJ2-3, with TRBD1 as a possible D gene (6 bases). The CDR3 sequence is 13 residues long. Germline values: CDR1 SGHNT, CDR2 YYREEE (reference sequence). The ends were cut back, 0 bases at V and 4 bases at J, with 6 bases in the middle. The DNA for the CDR3 is TGTGCCAGCAGCTTGGACAGGGCAGATACGCAGTATTTT. This translates into CASSLDRADTQYF.

A remark on this clone: Distinct nucleotide sequences in the sample also encode this CDR3. V usage is TRBV29-1 and J usage is TRBJ1-1; D gene ambiguous. CDR3 length: 12 residues. Germline CDR1 is SQVTM and CDR2 is ANQGSEA. The ends were cut back, 2 bases at V and 1 base at J, with 5 bases in the middle. CDR3 nucleotides: TGCAGCGTTGAAAGAGAGAACACTGAAGCTTTCTTT. This gives the protein CSVERENTEAFF.

V and J are TRBV12-5 and TRBJ2-3; D is undetermined. Germline CDR1 and CDR2: LGHNT and FRNRAP. The CDR3 consists of 12 residues. V lost 3 bases, J lost 4 bases, and 5 bases lay in between. The chain's CDR3 is CASGLSADTQYF. The CDR3 bases are TGTGCTAGTGGTTTATCAGCAGATACGCAGTATTTT.

The rearrangement uses TRBV7-2 and TRBJ1-5; TRBD1 might be the D (6 bases). The V gene's germline CDR1 is SGHTA and CDR2 FQGNSA. With 0 bases removed from V and 3 bases from J, the gap between germline ends came to 15 bases. This CDR3 has 17 amino acids. Written as DNA, the CDR3 is TGTGCCAGCAGCTTAGCGGGCGGCCAGGGGAACAATCAGCCCCAGCATTTT. Its protein is CASSLAGGQGNNQPQHF.

This chain joins TRBV7-2 and TRBJ1-2; TRBD1 matches at 9 bases. J gave up 8 bases and V 5 bases, and 15 bases lay outside the gene matches. This CDR3 has 16 residues. Germline assignment: CDR1 SGHTA and CDR2 FQGNSA. CDR3 protein: CASSRSTGGGVGGYTF. The CDR3 DNA reads TGTGCCAGCAGCCGGTCGACAGGGGGAGGCGTGGGCGGCTACACCTTC.

This rearrangement joins TRBV6-6 to TRBJ2-5; 7 bases are shared with TRBD1. V dropped 5 bases and J dropped 1; count of bases not matched to a gene: 4. This CDR3 is built from 14 residues. Germline V lookup: CDR1 MNHNY, CDR2 SVGAGI (reference sequence). As DNA, the CDR3 is TGTGCCAGCAGTAAGGACAGGCTCCAAGAGACCCAGTACTTC. It codes for CASSKDRLQETQYF.

The J gene is TRBJ1-3, the V gene TRBV29-1; D ambiguous. Trimming shortened V by 4 bases and J by 1 base, and 14 bases separated the two germline ends. Germline assignment: CDR1 SQVTM and CDR2 ANQGSEA. The CDR3 is made up of 15 amino acids. CDR3 protein: CSVGSLTASGNTIYF. The DNA for the CDR3 is TGCAGCGTTGGGAGTTTGACGGCTTCTGGAAACACCATATATTTT.

The chain couples TRBV7-2 to TRBJ2-1; 7 bases agree with TRBD2. Germline V gene lookup returns CDR1 SGHTA and CDR2 FQGNSA. The CDR3 has 16 amino acids. The V and J ends lost 7 bases and 0 bases, in that order; junction bases with no gene match: 9. CDR3 protein: CASKPASGSSYNEQFF. CDR3 DNA sequence: TGTGCCAGCAAACCGGCTAGCGGTAGCTCCTACAATGAGCAGTTCTTC.

This chain joins TRBV2 and TRBJ2-3; 7 bases match TRBD1. Germline CDR1 is SNHLY and CDR2 is FYNNEI. The CDR3 has 17 amino acids. V was clipped by 7 bases and J by 0 bases; unmatched bases: 13. CDR3 DNA: TGTGCCAGCACTTTTACTCCGGAGGACAGGAGCACAGATACGCAGTATTTT. This translates into CASTFTPEDRSTDTQYF.

The chain carries TRBV9 and TRBJ2-3, with D possibly being TRBD1 (5 bases). Germline CDR1 reads SGDLS; CDR2 reads YYNGEE. V gave up 3 bases and J gave up 0 bases, with 11 bases separating them. This CDR3 is built from 15 residues. The CDR3 loop reads CASSAHRQSTDTQYF. In DNA form, the CDR3 reads TGTGCCAGCAGCGCTCACCGACAGAGCACAGATACGCAGTATTTT.

The rearrangement joins TRBV19 to TRBJ2-3; D ambiguous. V was clipped by 3 bases and J by 0 bases, with 19 bases between them. The CDR3 contains 18 residues. CDR1 is LNHDA and CDR2 is SQIVND in the germline V gene (reference sequence). The CDR3: CASSIRISVRSSTDTQYF. The CDR3 DNA reads as TGTGCCAGTAGTATCAGAATAAGCGTTCGGTCTAGCACAGATACGCAGTATTTT.

The V gene is TRBV7-9, the J gene TRBJ2-7; D is possibly TRBD2 (6 bases). Per the germline V gene, CDR1 is SEHNR and CDR2 is FQNEAQ (reference sequence). The CDR3 length is 14 residues. The ends were cut back, 5 bases at V and 2 bases at J, with 13 bases in the middle. The DNA for the CDR3 is TGTGCCAGCAGCACTTGGGGGGAAACCTACGAGCAGTACTTC. Encoded protein: CASSTWGETYEQYF.

The V call is TRBV6-1, the J call TRBJ2-3; tentatively, D is TRBD1 (6 bases). V was shortened by 6 bases and J by 4 bases, with 17 bases between the two germline ends. In germline, CDR1 is MNHNS, CDR2 SASEGT. The CDR3 has 15 amino acids. The CDR3 loop is CASRQGPPRSDTQYF. The DNA of the CDR3 is TGTGCCAGCAGACAGGGACCCCCAAGGTCAGATACGCAGTATTTT.

The rearrangement joins TRBV5-4 to TRBJ2-3, with TRBD2 identical over 8 bases. V lost 4 bases to trimming and J lost 4 bases; unmatched junction nucleotides: 5. Germline loops: CDR1 SGHNT, CDR2 YYREEE (reference sequence). CDR3 length: 14 residues. In nucleotides, the CDR3 is TGTGCCAGCAGCGAAGGACTAGCTTCAGATACGCAGTATTTT. Encoded protein: CASSEGLASDTQYF.

V is TRBV6-5 and J is TRBJ2-3; 7 bases agree with TRBD2. The CDR3 contains 15 residues. Germline assignment: CDR1 MNHEY and CDR2 SVGAGI. J was trimmed by 2 bases and V by 2 bases; bases with no gene match: 4. As DNA, the CDR3 is TGTGCCAGCAGTTACAGGGACTACCTCACAGATACGCAGTATTTT. Its translation is CASSYRDYLTDTQYF.

The chain carries TRBV28 and TRBJ2-1; TRBD2 matches 8 bases. Looked up from germline, CDR1 is MDHEN and CDR2 is SYDVKM. Trimming cost V 6 bases and J 8 bases; bases outside gene matches: 15. The CDR3 runs 16 residues. CDR3 sequence (DNA): TGTGCCAGCAGAAACCCTGGGGCGGGAGGATTCTATGAGCAGTTCTTC. Translation gives CASRNPGAGGFYEQFF.

This sequence joins TRBV5-1 and TRBJ1-1; D remains ambiguous. Germline lookup yields CDR1 SGHRS and CDR2 YFSETQ. CDR3 length: 11 residues. Deletions cut 6 bases from V and 3 bases from J, with 6 bases between. In DNA, the CDR3 is TGCGCCAGCAACCGGGACACTGAAGCTTTCTTT. It specifies CASNRDTEAFF.

The rearrangement uses TRBV7-2 and TRBJ2-5, with 7 bases lining up with TRBD1. This CDR3 region has 14 residues. J lost 7 bases, V lost 5 bases, and 10 bases had no gene match. In germline, CDR1 is SGHTA, CDR2 FQGNSA. The CDR3: CASSTGTVTWTQYF. Written as DNA, the CDR3 is TGTGCCAGCAGCACGGGGACAGTTACATGGACCCAGTACTTC.

This chain uses TRBV6-5 with TRBJ1-1, with D uncertain. The germline V gene has CDR1 MNHEY and CDR2 SVGAGI. This CDR3 spans 13 amino acids. Trimming shortened V by 6 bases and J by 1 base, and 9 bases separated the two germline ends. For the CDR3, the DNA is TGTGCCAGCAGCCTGCTTAGGAACACTGAAGCTTTCTTT. It translates to CASSLLRNTEAFF.

The gene calls are TRBV10-3 and TRBJ1-3; D is perhaps TRBD1 (6 bases). The CDR3 consists of 17 residues. Germline lookup yields CDR1 ENHRY and CDR2 SYGVKD. V lost 4 bases and J 2 bases, leaving 18 bases between the germline ends. The CDR3 coding sequence is TGTGCCATCAGTGGGGCTAGGGGACACAACCCTGGAAACACCATATATTTT. Protein: CAISGARGHNPGNTIYF.